This entry lists 27 T cell receptor beta chains sequenced from one sample in a study of control samples from healthy donors and cancer patients. Repertoires were generated with immunoSEQ multiplex PCR, while TCRdb's copy carries only in-frame clones and drops some. The table lists 200,000 or so clones, just under 95% of them singletons. Sequenced input: blood. These receptors were taken from a man aged 50 or older in good health.

This sequence joins TRBV4-1 and TRBJ2-1; 15 bases match TRBD2. The CDR3 is 14 amino acids. The germline gives CDR1 MGHRA, CDR2 YSYEKL. Unmatched junction bases numbered 10, after V lost 6 bases and J lost 16 bases. The chain's CDR3 is CASSRTSGGARVFF. CDR3 DNA sequence: TGCGCCAGCAGTCGGACTAGCGGGGGGGCTCGGGTATTCTTC.

This clone was seen once. The chain carries TRBV7-6 and TRBJ2-7; possibly TRBD1 for D (6 bases). Looked up from germline, CDR1 is SGHVS and CDR2 is FNYEAQ. The V end lost 2 bases, the J end lost 6 bases, and 11 bases lay between the germline ends. CDR3 length: 13 residues. The CDR3 nucleotides are TGTGCCAGCAGCTTATTAAGAGGGGGCGAGCAGTACTTC. Translation: CASSLLRGGEQYF. Complete variable domain (other parts from reference TRBV7-6 and TRBJ2-7): GAGVSQSPRYKVTKRGQDVALRCDPISGHVSLYWYRQALGQGPEFLTYFNYEAQQDKSGLPNDRFSAERPEGSISTLTIQRTEQRDSAMYRCASSLLRGGEQYFGPGTRLTVT.

This clone came up once. The gene calls are TRBV6-2 or TRBV6-3 and TRBJ1-1; 11 nucleotides agree with TRBD1. The germline V gene has CDR1 MNHEY and CDR2 SVGEGT. V was clipped by 0 bases and J by 5 bases; unmatched bases: 5. This CDR3 region has 16 residues. The CDR3 bases are TGTGCCAGCAGTTACTCAAGGGGGACAGGGGGGACTGAAGCTTTCTTT. Its translation: CASSYSRGTGGTEAFF.

CDR3 amino acids: CALGVGGDSYNSPLHF. CDR3 nucleotide sequence: TGTGCCCTTGGGGTCGGGGGCGATTCCTATAATTCACCCCTCCACTTT. V is TRBV7-9 and J is TRBJ1-6; possibly TRBD1 for D (6 bases). Per the germline V gene, CDR1 is SEHNR and CDR2 is FQNEAQ (reference sequence). Trimming removed 11 bases at V and 1 base at J, with 18 bases between. The length of the CDR3 is 16 residues.

The gene calls are TRBV28 and TRBJ1-1; TRBD1 is a possible D gene (6 bases). V was clipped by 8 bases and J by 6 bases, with 22 bases between them. Germline loops: CDR1 MDHEN, CDR2 SYDVKM. The CDR3 sequence is 15 residues long. The CDR3 bases are TGTGCCAGCTGGGACCAGGGGTTTTCTGCCTCTGAAGCTTTCTTT. It encodes CASWDQGFSASEAFF.

This chain connects TRBV2 to TRBJ1-2; D perhaps matches TRBD1 (6 bases). Between the trimmed V and J ends, which lost 4 bases and 8 bases, there was a span of 14 bases. The CDR3 is made up of 13 amino acids. The germline gives CDR1 SNHLY, CDR2 FYNNEI. CDR3 amino acids: CASSGQVQGGYTF. The CDR3 DNA follows: TGTGCCAGCAGTGGACAGGTCCAAGGCGGCTACACCTTC.

The count of this clone is one. The V call is TRBV7-8, the J call TRBJ1-4; D might be TRBD1 (5 bases). Between the trimmed V and J ends, which lost 1 base and 7 bases, there was a span of 16 bases. Germline-derived CDR1 and CDR2 are SGHVS and FQNEAQ. There are 16 residues in the CDR3. CDR3 in amino acids: CASSLGRRGEGEKLFF. CDR3 sequence (DNA): TGTGCCAGCAGCTTAGGAAGGAGGGGAGAGGGTGAAAAACTGTTTTTT.

This clone showed up just once. This chain links TRBV28 with TRBJ2-1; TRBD2 matches at 9 bases. V trimming: 5 bases; J trimming: 8 bases; junction bases outside the gene matches: 19. The germline V gene encodes CDR1 MDHEN and CDR2 SYDVKM. The CDR3 runs 18 residues. The CDR3 spells CASSLQPWSRGGSDEQFF. CDR3 DNA: TGTGCCAGCAGTCTCCAACCCTGGTCGCGGGGGGGTTCGGATGAGCAGTTCTTC.

The chain carries TRBV29-1 and TRBJ2-5; no firm D call. Trimming took off 4 bases at V and 2 bases at J, with 11 bases between the two ends. CDR1 and CDR2 (germline): SQVTM, ANQGSEA. The CDR3 is 13 amino acids. The CDR3 nucleotides read TGCAGCGTTGGCGGAAGTTATCAAGAGACCCAGTACTTC. Its protein is CSVGGSYQETQYF.

The CDR3 DNA sequence: TGTGCCAGCAGCGACCGACTAGCGGGGGGGGTCAGGGAGACCCAGTACTTC. This codes for CASSDRLAGGVRETQYF. The rearrangement uses TRBV9 and TRBJ2-5; 14 nucleotides line up with TRBD2. This CDR3 has 17 amino acids. Germline-derived CDR1 and CDR2 are SGDLS and YYNGEE. V was clipped by 3 bases and J by 5 bases; unmatched bases: 9.

This sequence joins TRBV5-4 and TRBJ1-2, with 8 bases matching TRBD1. Per germline, CDR1 SGHNT and CDR2 YYREEE (reference sequence). V was clipped by 0 bases and J by 4 bases; unmatched bases: 2. This CDR3 region has 14 residues. This CDR3 is CASSLDRGSYGYTF. In DNA, the CDR3 is TGTGCCAGCAGCTTGGACAGGGGGTCCTATGGCTACACCTTC.

The chain employs TRBV5-6 and TRBJ1-5; D is unclear. Looked up from germline, CDR1 is SGHDT and CDR2 is YYEEEE. The CDR3 has 15 residues. V lost 2 bases, J lost 0 bases, and 9 bases lay in between. The CDR3 loop reads CASSLAAYSNQPQHF. The CDR3 DNA reads TGTGCCAGCAGCTTAGCGGCTTATAGCAATCAGCCCCAGCATTTT.

The genes are TRBV5-1 and TRBJ1-1; D perhaps matches TRBD1 (6 bases). V lost 5 bases and J lost 2, with 13 bases in between. Germline V gene data show CDR1 as SGHRS and CDR2 as YFSETQ. This CDR3 comprises 14 residues. The CDR3 is CASSQGQANTEAFF. The CDR3 nucleotides read TGCGCCAGCAGTCAGGGGCAGGCTAACACTGAAGCTTTCTTT.

This clone appeared once. The chain has TRBV3-1 (or the pseudogene TRBV3-2) and TRBJ1-3, with D uncertain. The CDR3 has 13 residues. V was trimmed by 1 base and J by 1 base, leaving 2 bases between them. Germline loops: CDR1 LGHDT, CDR2 YNNKEL (reference sequence). The CDR3 here is CASSQGSGNTIYF. CDR3 nucleotide sequence: TGTGCCAGCAGCCAAGGGTCTGGAAACACCATATATTTT.

This clone was observed once. The rearrangement links TRBV4-2 to TRBJ1-1; D gene uncertain. The germline V and J ends were trimmed by 0 bases and 0 bases, with 14 bases remaining between them. The CDR3 runs 17 residues. Germline V CDR1 and CDR2: LGHNA, YNFKEQ. CDR3 loop: CASSQEIAGSMNTEAFF. For the CDR3, the DNA is TGTGCCAGCAGCCAAGAGATCGCAGGTAGCATGAACACTGAAGCTTTCTTT.

A single count supports this clone. This chain uses TRBV6-5 with TRBJ1-1; no clear D. The V end was cut by 0 bases, the J end by 11 bases, with 13 bases between. Germline V lookup: CDR1 MNHEY, CDR2 SVGAGI. The CDR3 is 13 amino acids. CDR3 amino acids: CASSYSRASRAFF. The CDR3 region has the DNA TGTGCCAGCAGTTACTCGAGGGCCAGTAGGGCTTTCTTT.

V is TRBV30 and J is TRBJ1-5; D ambiguous. The CDR3 has 11 amino acids. V lost 2 bases, J lost 7 bases, and 6 bases lay in between. The germline V gene encodes CDR1 GTSNPN and CDR2 SVGIG (reference sequence). This CDR3 reads CAWSTRQPQHF. CDR3 coding DNA: TGTGCCTGGAGTACAAGGCAGCCCCAGCATTTT.

This clone was picked up a small number of times. This chain links TRBV27 with TRBJ2-7; D unclear. In germline, CDR1 is MNHEY, CDR2 SMNVEV (reference sequence). Between the trimmed V and J ends, which lost 8 bases and 4 bases, there was a span of 6 bases. The CDR3 is 10 amino acids. CDR3 protein: CASGRYEQYV. CDR3 in DNA: TGTGCCAGCGGACGGTACGAGCAGTACGTC.

The J gene is TRBJ2-7, the V gene TRBV12-3 or TRBV12-4; perhaps TRBD2 as D (6 bases). The CDR3 loop spans 12 amino acids. Trimming stripped 3 bases from V and 5 bases from J, with 8 bases between. The DNA of the CDR3 is TGTGCCAGCAGTTTGGCGGGAAACGAGCAGTACTTC. This sequence encodes CASSLAGNEQYF.

The count of this clone is one. The chain recombines TRBV19 with TRBJ1-1, with 12 bases fitting TRBD1. There are 17 residues in the CDR3. Germline V gives CDR1 LNHDA, CDR2 SQIVND (reference sequence). The V gene end was trimmed by 3 bases and the J gene end by 6 bases; junction bases not matched to a gene: 11. The chain's CDR3 is CASSMPRGDRGRSEAFF. Written as DNA, the CDR3 is TGTGCCAGTAGTATGCCGAGGGGGGACAGGGGGCGTTCTGAAGCTTTCTTT. The whole variable domain, remainder taken from reference TRBV19 and TRBJ1-1, is DGGITQSPKYLFRKEGQNVTLSCEQNLNHDAMYWYRQDPGQGLRLIYYSQIVNDFQKGDIAEGYSVSREKKESFPLTVTSAQKNPTAFYLCASSMPRGDRGRSEAFFGQGTRLTVV.

The chain carries TRBV7-2 and TRBJ2-1; 7 bases map to TRBD1. After removal of 5 bases from V and 14 bases from J, the junction contained 12 bases not matched to a gene. The germline V gene encodes CDR1 SGHTA and CDR2 FQGNSA. The CDR3 has 13 amino acids. CDR3 amino acids: CASSTRQGSRKFF. CDR3 in DNA: TGTGCCAGCAGCACCAGACAGGGTTCTCGGAAGTTCTTC.

V usage is TRBV2 and J usage is TRBJ2-7, with TRBD2 identical over 8 bases. The germline CDR1 and CDR2 sequences are SNHLY and FYNNEI. V dropped 7 bases and J dropped 2; count of bases not matched to a gene: 7. The CDR3 is 14 amino acids. For the CDR3, the DNA is TGTGCCAGCACCCTCGGGGGGGCCGCCTACGAGCAGTACTTC. The encoded protein is CASTLGGAAYEQYF.

The chain combines TRBV5-1 with TRBJ1-4; TRBD1 agrees at 8 bases. This CDR3 is built from 14 residues. Losses at the gene ends were 4 bases for V and 4 bases for J; bases not matched to a gene: 3. Germline CDR1 and CDR2: SGHRS and YFSETQ. CDR3 region: CASSPDRVNEKLFF. CDR3 nucleotides: TGCGCCAGCAGCCCGGACAGGGTTAATGAAAAACTGTTTTTT.

This sequence joins TRBV29-1 and TRBJ1-2; D may be TRBD1 (5 bases). The CDR3 runs to 12 residues. The V gene lost 0 bases and the J gene lost 10 bases, with 12 bases spanning the gap. Germline lookup yields CDR1 SQVTM and CDR2 ANQGSEA. CDR3 nucleotide sequence: TGCAGCGTTGAAGATATCAGGGTTGACTACACCTTC. Its translation is CSVEDIRVDYTF.

The rearrangement uses TRBV9 and TRBJ2-3; 8 bases are a match to TRBD1. The V segment lost 0 bases and the J segment 9 bases; nucleotides outside the gene matches: 9. Looked up from germline, CDR1 is SGDLS and CDR2 is YYNGEE. The CDR3 contains 15 residues. The CDR3 sequence: CASSVGLQGVDTQYF. Here the CDR3 DNA reads TGTGCCAGCAGCGTAGGTCTACAGGGGGTAGACACGCAGTATTTT.

The count of this clone is one. The chain has TRBV14 and TRBJ1-3, with TRBD1 matching 7 bases. The ends lost 2 bases at V and 7 bases at J; junction bases unmatched: 5. The CDR3 loop spans 14 amino acids. Germline V CDR1 and CDR2: SGHDN, FVKESK. CDR3: CASSQNRGWNTIYF. The CDR3 DNA reads as TGTGCCAGCAGCCAAAACAGGGGCTGGAACACCATATATTTT.

This clone was counted a single time. This chain joins TRBV5-5 and TRBJ2-7, with D unclear. Germline V gene lookup returns CDR1 SGHKS and CDR2 YYEKEE (reference sequence). This CDR3 region has 11 residues. V shed 0 bases and J shed 6 bases, with 4 bases lying between them. The CDR3 sequence is CASSLGTEQYV. The CDR3 nucleotides read TGTGCCAGCAGCTTGGGCACCGAGCAGTACGTC.